What follows describes a single T cell receptor beta chain. The CDR3 runs 14 residues. The germline V and J ends were trimmed by 0 bases and 4 bases, with 8 bases remaining between them. Germline V CDR1 and CDR2: SGHRS, YFSETQ. This record comes from a study of OX40 agonist ivuxolimab in advanced cancers. Study-level background: Therapy given before enrollment (anti-PD-1, anti-PD-L1 or anti-CTLA-4) was allowed, and under 45% had some.

Clones were read by immunoSEQ multiplex PCR, and TCRdb kept only the in-frame ones, dropping some. The sample shows approximately 28,000 clones, about nine tenths of them seen only once. The starting material was CD4+ or CD8+ T cells sorted from blood, obtained in a trial of the OX40 agonist ivuxolimab. The V call is TRBV5-1, the J call TRBJ2-1; D gene uncertain. The receptor's source is an adult with an advanced solid tumor such as melanoma, head and neck, liver or kidney cancer. The CDR3 sequence: CASSLEQFYNEQFF. The CDR3 coding sequence is TGCGCCAGCAGCTTGGAACAATTTTACAATGAGCAGTTCTTC.